This TCR beta chain was sequenced during a study of blood T cell repertoires in COVID-19. Germline CDR1 and CDR2: MNHEY and SVGAGI. The V gene lost 7 bases and the J gene lost 10 bases, with 16 bases spanning the gap. The CDR3 loop spans 12 amino acids. Some clones are missing from TCRdb's copy, which holds only in-frame ones; the method was immunoSEQ multiplex PCR. The top ten clones hold approximately 6.6% of a sample with a few hundred thousand clones, about 85% of them seen once. All enrollees were roughly 18 to 90 years old and from about two dozen US areas. Source material: PBMCs or T cells enriched from blood (not recorded which). V and J are TRBV6-5 and TRBJ1-1; perhaps TRBD1 as D (5 bases). This TCR came from a woman aged 50 to 60 who had been exposed to COVID-19. CDR3 sequence: CASNAGRGGAFF. The CDR3 DNA is TGTGCCAGCAACGCCGGTAGGGGTGGAGCTTTCTTT.